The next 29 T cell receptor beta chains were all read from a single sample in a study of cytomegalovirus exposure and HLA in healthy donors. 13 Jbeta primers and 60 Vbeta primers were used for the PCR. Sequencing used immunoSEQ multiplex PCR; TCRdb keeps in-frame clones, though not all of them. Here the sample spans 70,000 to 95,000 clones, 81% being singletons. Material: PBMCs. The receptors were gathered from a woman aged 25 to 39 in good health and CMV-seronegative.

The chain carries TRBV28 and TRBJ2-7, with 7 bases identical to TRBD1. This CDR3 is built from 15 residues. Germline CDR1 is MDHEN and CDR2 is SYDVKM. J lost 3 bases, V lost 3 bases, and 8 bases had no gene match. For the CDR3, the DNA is TGTGCCAGCAGTTTTGAGGGGGCTGGTAACTACGAGCAGTACTTC. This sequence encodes CASSFEGAGNYEQYF.

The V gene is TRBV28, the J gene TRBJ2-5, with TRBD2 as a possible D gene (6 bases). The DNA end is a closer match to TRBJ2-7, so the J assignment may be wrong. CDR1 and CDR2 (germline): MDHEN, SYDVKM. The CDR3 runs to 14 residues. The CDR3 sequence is CASSWSGGGAEQYF. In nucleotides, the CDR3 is TGTGCCAGCAGCTGGTCGGGTGGCGGGGCCGAGCAGTACTTC.

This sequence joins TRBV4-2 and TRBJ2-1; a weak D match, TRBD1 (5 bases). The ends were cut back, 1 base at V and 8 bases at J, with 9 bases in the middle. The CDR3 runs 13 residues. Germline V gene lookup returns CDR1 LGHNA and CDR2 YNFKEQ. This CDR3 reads CASSQGTFDEQFF. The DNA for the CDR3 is TGTGCCAGCAGCCAAGGGACATTCGATGAGCAGTTCTTC.

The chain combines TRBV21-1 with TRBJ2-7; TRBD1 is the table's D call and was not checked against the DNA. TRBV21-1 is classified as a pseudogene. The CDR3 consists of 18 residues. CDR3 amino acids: CASRGRFGGTDVTYEQYF. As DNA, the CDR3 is TGTGCCAGCCGCGGCCGGTTCGGAGGGACAGACGTAACCTACGAGCAGTACTTC.

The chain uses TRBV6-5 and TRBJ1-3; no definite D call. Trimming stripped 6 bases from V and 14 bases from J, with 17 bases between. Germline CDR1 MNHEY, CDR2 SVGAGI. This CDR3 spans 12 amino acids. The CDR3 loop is CASSPGYGGVYF. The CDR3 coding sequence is TGTGCCAGCAGCCCAGGCTACGGAGGAGTATATTTT.

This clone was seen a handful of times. The CDR3 DNA reads TGTGCCAGCAGCCGGTCAGATACGCAGTATTTT. It yields the protein CASSRSDTQYF. The chain couples TRBV28 to TRBJ2-3; D uncertain. CDR3 length: 11 residues. With 6 bases removed from V and 4 bases from J, the gap between germline ends came to 5 bases. The germline V gene encodes CDR1 MDHEN and CDR2 SYDVKM.

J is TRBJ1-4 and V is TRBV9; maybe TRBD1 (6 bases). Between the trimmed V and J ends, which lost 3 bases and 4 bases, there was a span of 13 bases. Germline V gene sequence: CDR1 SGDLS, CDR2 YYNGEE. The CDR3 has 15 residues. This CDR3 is CASSAGQPLNEKLFF. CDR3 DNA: TGTGCCAGCAGCGCCGGACAGCCGCTTAATGAAAAACTGTTTTTT.

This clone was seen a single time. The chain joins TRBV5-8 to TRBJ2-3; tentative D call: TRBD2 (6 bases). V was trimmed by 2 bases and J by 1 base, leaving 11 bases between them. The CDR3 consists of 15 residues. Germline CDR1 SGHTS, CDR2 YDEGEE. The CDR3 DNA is TGTGCCAGCAGCTTTGGGGGGAGCGGCACAGATACGCAGTATTTT. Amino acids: CASSFGGSGTDTQYF. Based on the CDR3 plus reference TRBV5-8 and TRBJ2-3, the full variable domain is EAGVTQSPTHLIKTRGQQATLRCSPISGHTSVYWYQQALGLGLQFLLWYDEGEERNRGNFPPRFSGRQFPNYSSELNVNALELEDSALYLCASSFGGSGTDTQYFGPGTRLTVL.

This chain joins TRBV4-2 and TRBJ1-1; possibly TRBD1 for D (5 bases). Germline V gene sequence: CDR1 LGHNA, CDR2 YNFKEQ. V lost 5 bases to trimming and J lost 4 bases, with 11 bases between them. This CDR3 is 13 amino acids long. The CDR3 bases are TGTGCCAGCAGCGAGCGACAGACCACTGAAGCTTTCTTT. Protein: CASSERQTTEAFF.

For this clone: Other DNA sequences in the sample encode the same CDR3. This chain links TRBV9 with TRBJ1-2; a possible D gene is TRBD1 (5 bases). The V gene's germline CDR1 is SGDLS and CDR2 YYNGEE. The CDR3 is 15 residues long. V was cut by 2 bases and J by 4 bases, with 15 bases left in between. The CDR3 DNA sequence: TGTGCCAGCAGCGTGGCCGCGGGGGAGAGCTATGGCTACACCTTC. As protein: CASSVAAGESYGYTF.

DNA of the CDR3: TGTGCCAGCAGCTTAGCGGCCAGCGGGACGTACAATGAGCAGTTCTTC. Translation gives CASSLAASGTYNEQFF. The J gene is TRBJ2-1, the V gene TRBV7-2, with 7 positions matching TRBD2. J was trimmed by 4 bases and V by 0 bases; bases with no gene match: 6. Looked up from germline, CDR1 is SGHTA and CDR2 is FQGNSA. CDR3 length: 16 amino acids.

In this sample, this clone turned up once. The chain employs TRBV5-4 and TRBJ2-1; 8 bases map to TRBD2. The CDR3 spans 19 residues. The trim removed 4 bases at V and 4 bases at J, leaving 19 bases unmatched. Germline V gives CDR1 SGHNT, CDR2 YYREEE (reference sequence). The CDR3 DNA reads TGTGCCAGCAGCCCACGTATTGGCGGGAGGCGCTTGGGTTACAATGAGCAGTTCTTC. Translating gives CASSPRIGGRRLGYNEQFF.

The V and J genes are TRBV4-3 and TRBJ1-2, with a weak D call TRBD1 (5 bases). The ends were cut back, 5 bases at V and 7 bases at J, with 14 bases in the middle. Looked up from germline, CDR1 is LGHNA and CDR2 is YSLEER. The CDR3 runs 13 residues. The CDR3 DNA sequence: TGCGCCAGCAGCTCCCGGACCACAGGTGGCTACACCTTC. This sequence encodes CASSSRTTGGYTF.

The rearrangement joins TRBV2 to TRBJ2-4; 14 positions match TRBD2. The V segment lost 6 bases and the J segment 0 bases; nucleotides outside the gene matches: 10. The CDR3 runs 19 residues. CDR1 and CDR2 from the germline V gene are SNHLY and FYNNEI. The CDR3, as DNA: TGTGCCAGCAGCCACCTGGGACTAGCGGGGGACCTAGCCAAAAACATTCAGTACTTC. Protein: CASSHLGLAGDLAKNIQYF.

The CDR3 region is CASSRLTDDLNYGYTF. The CDR3 DNA follows: TGTGCCAGTAGTCGCCTGACAGACGACCTAAACTATGGCTACACCTTC. V gene TRBV19 combines with J gene TRBJ1-2; perhaps TRBD1 as D (5 bases). CDR1 and CDR2 (germline): LNHDA, SQIVND (reference sequence). V lost 5 bases and J 2 bases, leaving 18 bases between the germline ends. The CDR3 sequence is 16 residues long.

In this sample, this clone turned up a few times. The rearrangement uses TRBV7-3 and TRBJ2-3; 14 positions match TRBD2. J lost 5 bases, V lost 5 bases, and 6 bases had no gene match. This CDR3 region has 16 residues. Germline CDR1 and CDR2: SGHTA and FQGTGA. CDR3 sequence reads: CASSPFGLAGGDTQYF. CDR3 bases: TGTGCCAGCAGCCCCTTTGGACTAGCGGGAGGAGATACGCAGTATTTT. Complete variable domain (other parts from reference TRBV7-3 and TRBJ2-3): GAGVSQTPSNKVTEKGKYVELRCDPISGHTALYWYRQSLGQGPEFLIYFQGTGAADDSGLPNDRFFAVRPEGSVSTLKIQRTERGDSAVYLCASSPFGLAGGDTQYFGPGTRLTVL.

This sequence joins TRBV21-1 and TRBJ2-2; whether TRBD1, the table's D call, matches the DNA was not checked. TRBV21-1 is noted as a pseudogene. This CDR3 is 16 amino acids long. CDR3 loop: CASSKRTGVSTGELFF. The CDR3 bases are TGTGCCAGCAGCAAACGGACAGGGGTGTCTACCGGGGAGCTGTTTTTT.

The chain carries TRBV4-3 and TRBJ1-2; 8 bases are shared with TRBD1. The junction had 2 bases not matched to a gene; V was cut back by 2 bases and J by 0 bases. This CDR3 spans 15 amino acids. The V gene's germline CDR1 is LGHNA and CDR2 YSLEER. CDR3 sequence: CASSQSDRANYGYTF. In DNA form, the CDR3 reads TGCGCCAGCAGCCAATCGGACAGGGCTAACTATGGCTACACCTTC.

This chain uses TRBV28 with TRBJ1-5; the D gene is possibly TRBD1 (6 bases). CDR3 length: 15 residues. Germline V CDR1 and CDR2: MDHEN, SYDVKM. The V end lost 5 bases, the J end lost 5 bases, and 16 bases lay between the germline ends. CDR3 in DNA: TGTGCCAGCAGTCAAGGACAGAGGTTTGATCAGCCCCAGCATTTT. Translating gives CASSQGQRFDQPQHF. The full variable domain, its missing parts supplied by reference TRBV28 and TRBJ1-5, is DVKVTQSSRYLVKRTGEKVFLECVQDMDHENMFWYRQDPGLGLRLIYFSYDVKMKEKGDIPEGYSVSREKKERFSLILESASTNQTSMYLCASSQGQRFDQPQHFGDGTRLSIL.

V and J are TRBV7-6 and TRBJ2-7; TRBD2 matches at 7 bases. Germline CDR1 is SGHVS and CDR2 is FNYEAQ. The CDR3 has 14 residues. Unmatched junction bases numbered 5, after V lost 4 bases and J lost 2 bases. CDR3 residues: CASSSLAEAYEQYF. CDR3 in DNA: TGTGCCAGCAGCTCTCTAGCGGAGGCCTACGAGCAGTACTTC.

Written as DNA, the CDR3 is TGTGCCAGTCGCGGACAGGCCCAAACCACCGGGGAGCTGTTTTTT. This gives the protein CASRGQAQTTGELFF. The chain has TRBV19 and TRBJ2-2, with 7 bases matching TRBD1. This CDR3 is built from 15 residues. Germline V gene data show CDR1 as LNHDA and CDR2 as SQIVND (reference sequence). V lost 8 bases to trimming and J lost 4 bases; unmatched junction nucleotides: 10.

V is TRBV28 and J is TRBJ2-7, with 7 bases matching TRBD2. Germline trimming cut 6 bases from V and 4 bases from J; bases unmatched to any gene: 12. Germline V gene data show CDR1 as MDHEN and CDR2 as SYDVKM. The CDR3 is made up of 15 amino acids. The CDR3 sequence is CASRRRGEILYEQYF. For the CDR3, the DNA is TGTGCCAGCAGGCGTCGGGGGGAGATTCTTTACGAGCAGTACTTC. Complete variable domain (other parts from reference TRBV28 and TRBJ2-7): DVKVTQSSRYLVKRTGEKVFLECVQDMDHENMFWYRQDPGLGLRLIYFSYDVKMKEKGDIPEGYSVSREKKERFSLILESASTNQTSMYLCASRRRGEILYEQYFGPGTRLTVT.

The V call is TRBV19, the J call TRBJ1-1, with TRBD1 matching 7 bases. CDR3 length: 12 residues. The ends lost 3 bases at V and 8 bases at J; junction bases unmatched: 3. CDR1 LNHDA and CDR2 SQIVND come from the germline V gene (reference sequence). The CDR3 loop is CASSIPGGEAFF. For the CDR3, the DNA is TGTGCCAGTAGTATTCCAGGGGGGGAAGCTTTCTTT.

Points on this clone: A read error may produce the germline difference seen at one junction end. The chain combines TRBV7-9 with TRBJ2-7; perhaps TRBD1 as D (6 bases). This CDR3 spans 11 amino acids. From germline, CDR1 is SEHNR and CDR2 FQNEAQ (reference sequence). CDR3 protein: CSSTQGTEQYF. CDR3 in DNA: TGTTCCAGCACCCAGGGGACCGAGCAGTACTTC.

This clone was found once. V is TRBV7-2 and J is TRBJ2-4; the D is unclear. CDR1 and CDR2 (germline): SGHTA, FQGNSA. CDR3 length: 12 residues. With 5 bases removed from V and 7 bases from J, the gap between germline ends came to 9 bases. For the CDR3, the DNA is TGTGCCAGCAGCCCGAGCCCTAACATTCAGTACTTC. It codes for CASSPSPNIQYF.

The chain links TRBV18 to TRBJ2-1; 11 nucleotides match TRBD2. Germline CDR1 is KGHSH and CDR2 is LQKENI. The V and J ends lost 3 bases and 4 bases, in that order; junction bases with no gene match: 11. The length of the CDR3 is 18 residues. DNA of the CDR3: TGTGCCAGCTCACCGGCACTTACCCTAGCGGGAGGTTACAATGAGCAGTTCTTC. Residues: CASSPALTLAGGYNEQFF.

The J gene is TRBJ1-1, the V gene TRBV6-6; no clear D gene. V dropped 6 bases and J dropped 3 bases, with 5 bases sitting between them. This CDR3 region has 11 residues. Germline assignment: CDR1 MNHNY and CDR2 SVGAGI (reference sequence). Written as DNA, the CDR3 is TGTGCCAGCAGCACAGACACTGAAGCTTTCTTT. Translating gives CASSTDTEAFF.

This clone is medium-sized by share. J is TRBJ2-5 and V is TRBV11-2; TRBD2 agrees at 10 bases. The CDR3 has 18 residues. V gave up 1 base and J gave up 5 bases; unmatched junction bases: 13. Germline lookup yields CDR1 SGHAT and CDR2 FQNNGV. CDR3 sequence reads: CASSLGLSLAGEGETQYF. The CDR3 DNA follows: TGTGCCAGCAGCTTAGGGCTCTCCCTAGCGGGAGAGGGGGAGACCCAGTACTTC. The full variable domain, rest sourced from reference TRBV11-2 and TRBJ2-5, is EAGVAQSPRYKIIEKRQSVAFWCNPISGHATLYWYQQILGQGPKLLIQFQNNGVVDDSQLPKDRFSAERLKGVDSTLKIQPAKLEDSAVYLCASSLGLSLAGEGETQYFGPGTRLLVL.

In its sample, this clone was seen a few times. The CDR3 DNA reads as TGTGCCAGCAGCTTAGGCGGGGGACTAGCCGGAGATACGCAGTATTTT. It yields the protein CASSLGGGLAGDTQYF. This sequence joins TRBV11-3 and TRBJ2-3; 9 nucleotides agree with TRBD2. V was pared by 1 base and J by 5 bases, with 7 bases of the junction left unmatched. Germline V gives CDR1 SGHNT, CDR2 YENEEA. The CDR3 has 16 amino acids.